The rows below give T cell receptor beta chains drawn from one sample of a study of T cells in pancreatic ductal adenocarcinoma. The table came from immunoSEQ multiplex PCR; TCRdb's copy has only in-frame clones and leaves some out. This table holds more than 85,000 clones, roughly 96% found once. The material sequenced was PBMCs. All receptors come from a human donor with pancreatic ductal adenocarcinoma. Both conserved end residues are part of each CDR3. D genes are given only for firm matches. Size tells how often a clone was seen (once, few, many) or the class of an expanded clone, and some rows leave it out.

CDR3 DNA: TGTGCCAGCAGCTTAGAAGCGGGAGGGCAAAATGAGCAGTTCTTC
CDR3 protein: CASSLEAGGQNEQFF
V gene: TRBV11-2
clone size: .
J gene: TRBJ2-1
D gene: TRBD2

CDR3 DNA: TGTGCCAGCAGTCCCCTGGGTAGCGGGAGCTACGAGCAGTACTTC
CDR3 protein: CASSPLGSGSYEQYF
V gene: TRBV28
clone size: .
J gene: TRBJ2-7
D gene: TRBD2

CDR3 DNA: TGTGCCAGCAGTCCTAGCGGGAGGGGGACAGATACGCAGTATTTT
CDR3 protein: CASSPSGRGTDTQYF
V gene: TRBV28
clone size: .
J gene: TRBJ2-3
D gene: TRBD2

CDR3 DNA: TGTGCCAGTAGTACCCCCCCGGGACAGGGGAAGGAGACCCAGTACTTC
CDR3 protein: CASSTPPGQGKETQYF
V gene: TRBV19
clone size: .
J gene: TRBJ2-5
D gene: TRBD1

CDR3 DNA: TGTGCCAGCACTAGCCCGTACAATGAGCAGTTCTTC
CDR3 protein: CASTSPYNEQFF
V gene: TRBV5-4
clone size: .
J gene: TRBJ2-1
D gene: .

CDR3 DNA: TGTGCCACGAGACCCACTCGGGACGAGCAGTACTTC
CDR3 protein: CATRPTRDEQYF
V gene: TRBV7-9
clone size: few
J gene: TRBJ2-7
D gene: .

CDR3 DNA: TGTGCCACCAGCGGGGAGACGGGAGGCTACGAGCAGTACTTC
CDR3 protein: CATSGETGGYEQYF
V gene: TRBV15
clone size: .
J gene: TRBJ2-7
D gene: TRBD2

CDR3 DNA: TGCGCCAGCAGCTTGGTTCAGGGGGCGCCCGCTTTCTTT
CDR3 protein: CASSLVQGAPAFF
V gene: TRBV5-1
clone size: .
J gene: TRBJ1-1
D gene: TRBD1

CDR3 DNA: TGCGCCAGCAGCTTGGTTAGGACAGGTCACAATGAGCAGTTCTTC
CDR3 protein: CASSLVRTGHNEQFF
V gene: TRBV5-1
clone size: .
J gene: TRBJ2-1
D gene: TRBD1

CDR3 DNA: TGTGCCAGCAGTGAACAGCCAAACACTGAAGCTTTCTTT
CDR3 protein: CASSEQPNTEAFF
V gene: TRBV6-4
clone size: once
J gene: TRBJ1-1
D gene: .

CDR3 DNA: TGTGCCAGCAGCTTATTAGCGGGAGTTAGCACCGGGGAGCTGTTTTTT
CDR3 protein: CASSLLAGVSTGELFF
V gene: TRBV7-3
clone size: .
J gene: TRBJ2-2
D gene: TRBD2

CDR3 DNA: TGTGCCAGCAGTGAAACGGCAGGGAGGCGAGCTTTCTTT
CDR3 protein: CASSETAGRRAFF
V gene: TRBV6-1
clone size: .
J gene: TRBJ1-1
D gene: .

CDR3 DNA: TGTGCCAGTAGCCCCGGGACAGCTTTGGATCAGCCCCAGCATTTT
CDR3 protein: CASSPGTALDQPQHF
V gene: TRBV19
clone size: .
J gene: TRBJ1-5
D gene: TRBD1

CDR3 DNA: TGTGCCAGCAGTGACAGGGTCGAGCAGTACTTC
CDR3 protein: CASSDRVEQYF
V gene: TRBV6-1
clone size: .
J gene: TRBJ2-7
D gene: .

CDR3 DNA: TGTGCCAGCAGCTTTGGGCAGGGATACACTGAAGCTTTCTTT
CDR3 protein: CASSFGQGYTEAFF
V gene: TRBV5-6
clone size: once
J gene: TRBJ1-1
D gene: .

CDR3 DNA: TGTGCCAGCAGTCTCCTCCGGGGGTCCTACAATGAGCAGTTCTTC
CDR3 protein: CASSLLRGSYNEQFF
V gene: TRBV28
clone size: .
J gene: TRBJ2-1
D gene: .

CDR3 DNA: TGTGCCAGCAGTTTACAAGGGGGACCTGAAGCTTTCTTT
CDR3 protein: CASSLQGGPEAFF
V gene: TRBV27
clone size: .
J gene: TRBJ1-1
D gene: .

CDR3 DNA: TGTGCCAGCAGCCGCGAAGCTAGATCCTACAATGAGCAGTTCTTC
CDR3 protein: CASSREARSYNEQFF
V gene: TRBV5-4
clone size: .
J gene: TRBJ2-1
D gene: .

CDR3 DNA: TGTGCCAGCACCCTTGACAGGGAGAGGGAAGCTTTCTTT
CDR3 protein: CASTLDREREAFF
V gene: TRBV2
clone size: .
J gene: TRBJ1-1
D gene: TRBD1

CDR3 DNA: TGTGCCAGCTCTGGACAGGGGGACTCCTACGAGCAGTACTTC
CDR3 protein: CASSGQGDSYEQYF
V gene: TRBV18
clone size: .
J gene: TRBJ2-7
D gene: TRBD1

CDR3 DNA: TGTGCCAGTAGTATTCTAGCGGGAGGCACCGGGGAGCTGTTTTTT
CDR3 protein: CASSILAGGTGELFF
V gene: TRBV19
clone size: .
J gene: TRBJ2-2
D gene: TRBD2

CDR3 DNA: TGCAGCGTATTAGACAGCGCAAAGTTAAAGCAGTACTTC
CDR3 protein: CSVLDSAKLKQYF
V gene: TRBV29-1
clone size: .
J gene: TRBJ2-7
D gene: .

CDR3 DNA: TGTGCCAGCAGCCAAGAAATGAGGGTGAGAACCGGGGAGCTGTTTTTT
CDR3 protein: CASSQEMRVRTGELFF
V gene: TRBV4-2
clone size: .
J gene: TRBJ2-2
D gene: .

CDR3 DNA: TGTGCCAGCAGCTTCGGGGGGATCGCGACCGAGCAGTACTTC
CDR3 protein: CASSFGGIATEQYF
V gene: TRBV5-6
clone size: .
J gene: TRBJ2-7
D gene: TRBD2

CDR3 DNA: TGCGCCAGCAGCTTGGGACTAGCGGACACAGATACGCAGTATTTT
CDR3 protein: CASSLGLADTDTQYF
V gene: TRBV5-1
clone size: .
J gene: TRBJ2-3
D gene: TRBD2

CDR3 DNA: TGTGCCAGCAGCTGGACTAGCGGGAGCGCCGGTACGCAGTATTTT
CDR3 protein: CASSWTSGSAGTQYF
V gene: TRBV5-4
clone size: .
J gene: TRBJ2-3
D gene: TRBD2

CDR3 DNA: TGTGCCAGCAGCTTAAGCGGGAGTCCCTACAATGAGCAGTTCTTC
CDR3 protein: CASSLSGSPYNEQFF
V gene: TRBV7-3
clone size: .
J gene: TRBJ2-1
D gene: TRBD2

CDR3 DNA: TGTGCCAGCAGCGCAGGCATCAACACCGGGGAGCTGTTTTTT
CDR3 protein: CASSAGINTGELFF
V gene: TRBV9
clone size: .
J gene: TRBJ2-2
D gene: .

CDR3 DNA: TGTGCCTGGAGTGTACAAGGGGACGAGCAGTACTTC
CDR3 protein: CAWSVQGDEQYF
V gene: TRBV30
clone size: .
J gene: TRBJ2-7
D gene: .

CDR3 DNA: TGCGCCAGCAGGACGGACAGGGGAGTAGAGACCCAGTACTTC
CDR3 protein: CASRTDRGVETQYF
V gene: TRBV5-1
clone size: .
J gene: TRBJ2-5
D gene: TRBD1

CDR3 DNA: TGTGCCACCAGCAGTATCCATGCGGGGATTAATCAGCCCCAGCATTTT
CDR3 protein: CATSSIHAGINQPQHF
V gene: TRBV15
clone size: once
J gene: TRBJ1-5
D gene: .

CDR3 DNA: TGCGCCAGCAGCCCCGGGGGGGTACAAGAGACCCAGTACTTC
CDR3 protein: CASSPGGVQETQYF
V gene: TRBV5-1
clone size: .
J gene: TRBJ2-5
D gene: TRBD2

CDR3 DNA: TGTGCCAGCAGCCCGACAGGGATCAAAAACAAAAACATTCAGTACTTC
CDR3 protein: CASSPTGIKNKNIQYF
V gene: TRBV7-2
clone size: .
J gene: TRBJ2-4
D gene: TRBD1

CDR3 DNA: TGTGCCAGCAGCCCCCTCAGCGGGAGGGGTACCGGGGAGCTGTTTTTT
CDR3 protein: CASSPLSGRGTGELFF
V gene: TRBV7-4
clone size: .
J gene: TRBJ2-2
D gene: TRBD2

CDR3 DNA: TGCGCCAGCAGCTTGTCTAGCGGCTCCTACGAGCAGTACTTC
CDR3 protein: CASSLSSGSYEQYF
V gene: TRBV5-1
clone size: few
J gene: TRBJ2-7
D gene: TRBD2

CDR3 DNA: TGTGCCAGCAGCTCCCGACTAGCGAGTAGCACAGATACGCAGTATTTT
CDR3 protein: CASSSRLASSTDTQYF
V gene: TRBV5-4
clone size: .
J gene: TRBJ2-3
D gene: TRBD2

CDR3 DNA: TGTGCCAGTAGCAGCAGAGACAGGGGGCGTTTTACTGAAGCTTTCTTT
CDR3 protein: CASSSRDRGRFTEAFF
V gene: TRBV19
clone size: .
J gene: TRBJ1-1
D gene: TRBD1

CDR3 DNA: TGTGCCAGAAGCTTGGTTTGGGGGGGCGTATGCACCGGGGAGCTGTTTTTT
CDR3 protein: CARSLVWGGVCTGELFF
V gene: TRBV5-3
clone size: .
J gene: TRBJ2-2
D gene: .

CDR3 DNA: TGTGCCAGCTCCCCATATTTTAACACCGGGGAGCTGTTTTTT
CDR3 protein: CASSPYFNTGELFF
V gene: TRBV18
clone size: .
J gene: TRBJ2-2
D gene: .

CDR3 DNA: TGCGCCAGCAGTCAATCTAGGCTAGCGGGAGGGCAAACCGGGGAGCTGTTTTTT
CDR3 protein: CASSQSRLAGGQTGELFF
V gene: TRBV23-1
clone size: .
J gene: TRBJ2-2
D gene: TRBD2

CDR3 DNA: TGCGCCAGCAGCACGGGGACTAGCGGGCTCACCAATGAGCAGTTCTTC
CDR3 protein: CASSTGTSGLTNEQFF
V gene: TRBV5-1
clone size: .
J gene: TRBJ2-1
D gene: TRBD2

CDR3 DNA: TGCGCCAGCAGCCAAGATGAACAGTTGGGTGAGCAGTTCTTC
CDR3 protein: CASSQDEQLGEQFF
V gene: TRBV4-3
clone size: .
J gene: TRBJ2-1
D gene: .

CDR3 DNA: TGTGCCAGCAGCTTACCCGGGACTGTCTACGAGCAGTACTTC
CDR3 protein: CASSLPGTVYEQYF
V gene: TRBV5-8
clone size: .
J gene: TRBJ2-7
D gene: .

CDR3 DNA: TGTGCCAGCTGGGAGGGTGACGAGCAGTACTTC
CDR3 protein: CASWEGDEQYF
V gene: TRBV27
clone size: .
J gene: TRBJ2-7
D gene: TRBD2

CDR3 DNA: TGTGCCAGCAAGTGCGCTTACGAGCAGTACTTC
CDR3 protein: CASKCAYEQYF
V gene: TRBV27
clone size: .
J gene: TRBJ2-7
D gene: .

CDR3 DNA: TGTGCCAGCAGTACAGGGTTCACTGAAGCTTTCTTT
CDR3 protein: CASSTGFTEAFF
V gene: TRBV2
clone size: .
J gene: TRBJ1-1
D gene: .

CDR3 DNA: TGTGCCAGCTCACAGGGACTAGCGGGAGATACGCAGTATTTT
CDR3 protein: CASSQGLAGDTQYF
V gene: TRBV18
clone size: .
J gene: TRBJ2-3
D gene: TRBD2

CDR3 DNA: TGTGCCAGCAGTCCCCCCGGGGGGCTCCGGAGGGAGCAGTACTTC
CDR3 protein: CASSPPGGLRREQYF
V gene: TRBV6-5
clone size: .
J gene: TRBJ2-7
D gene: .

CDR3 DNA: TGTGCCAGCAGCTCAGGGGGCTCGAACACTGAAGCTTTCTTT
CDR3 protein: CASSSGGSNTEAFF
V gene: TRBV13
clone size: .
J gene: TRBJ1-1
D gene: TRBD1

CDR3 DNA: TGTGCCAGCTCACCACCGGGACTAGCAACCTACGAGCAGTACTTC
CDR3 protein: CASSPPGLATYEQYF
V gene: TRBV18
clone size: .
J gene: TRBJ2-7
D gene: TRBD2

CDR3 DNA: TGTGCCAGCAGCTTAGTTGAGACAGGGTTTAGGAATGAGCAGTTCTTC
CDR3 protein: CASSLVETGFRNEQFF
V gene: TRBV11-2
clone size: .
J gene: TRBJ2-1
D gene: TRBD1

CDR3 DNA: TGTGCCAGCAGTGATGCCCAGGGGCGGGTGCAAGAGACCCAGTACTTC
CDR3 protein: CASSDAQGRVQETQYF
V gene: TRBV25-1
clone size: .
J gene: TRBJ2-5
D gene: .

CDR3 DNA: TGTGCCAGCAGCCCTAGCGCTCAGCGCTTCTACGAGCAGTACTTC
CDR3 protein: CASSPSAQRFYEQYF
V gene: TRBV6-5
clone size: .
J gene: TRBJ2-7
D gene: .

CDR3 DNA: TGCGCCAGCAGCCAAGTAATTCGGGAGGAAGATAACAATGAGCAGTTCTTC
CDR3 protein: CASSQVIREEDNNEQFF
V gene: TRBV4-1
clone size: .
J gene: TRBJ2-1
D gene: TRBD2